These 6 T cell receptor beta chains originate from one sample sequenced in a study of cytomegalovirus exposure and HLA in healthy donors. PCR amplification relied on 60 Vbeta primers (plus 13 Jbeta primers). Sequencing was performed with immunoSEQ multiplex PCR; in TCRdb, only in-frame clones are kept and a portion is missing. The top ten hold 13% to 15% of the sample, which has 100,000 or so clones, around 72% seen once. What was sequenced was PBMCs. The receptors stem from a male donor in good health and CMV-seropositive.

This rearrangement joins TRBV2 to TRBJ1-5; 11 bases map to TRBD1. The CDR3 loop spans 14 amino acids. CDR1 is SNHLY, CDR2 FYNNEI, per germline. V lost 4 bases and J lost 10; bases outside the gene matches: 6. CDR3 sequence: CASSAVGTGGPQHF. CDR3 DNA sequence: TGTGCCAGCAGTGCCGTCGGGACAGGGGGTCCCCAGCATTTT.

The chain uses TRBV21-1 and TRBJ2-1; TRBD1, as called in the table, went unchecked against the DNA. TRBV21-1 is labeled a pseudogene. CDR3 length: 15 residues. CDR3 DNA sequence: TGTGCCAGCAGATACGACAGGGGTTCCTACAATGAGCAGTTCTTC. The encoded protein is CASRYDRGSYNEQFF.

This clone has just a few counts. CDR3 sequence: CASTQQYTEAFF. The CDR3 bases are TGTGCCAGCACCCAACAATACACTGAAGCTTTCTTT. The V call is TRBV6-5, the J call TRBJ1-1, with D unclear. The V and J ends lost 7 bases and 3 bases respectively, with 9 bases between them. CDR1 is MNHEY and CDR2 is SVGAGI in the germline V gene. CDR3 length: 12 amino acids.

V and J are TRBV19 and TRBJ1-2, with D possibly TRBD1 on 5 matching bases. Germline V gene sequence: CDR1 LNHDA, CDR2 SQIVND (reference sequence). This CDR3 comprises 13 residues. V lost 9 bases and J lost 8, with 19 bases in between. Here the CDR3 reads CASQQQDSMGYTF. DNA for the CDR3: TGTGCCAGCCAGCAACAGGATTCTATGGGCTACACCTTC.

The chain uses TRBV6-5 and TRBJ2-3, with D unresolved. CDR1 is MNHEY and CDR2 is SVGAGI in the germline V gene. CDR3 size: 12 residues. V shed 6 bases and J shed 1 base, with 5 bases lying between them. For the CDR3, the DNA is TGTGCCAGCAGACGAGGCACAGATACGCAGTATTTT. Translating gives CASRRGTDTQYF.

The DNA for the CDR3 is TGTGCCAGTAGACGCACAGGGAACGATCAGCCCCAGCATTTT. Its translation is CASRRTGNDQPQHF. The chain uses TRBV19 and TRBJ1-5, with a weak D call TRBD1 (6 bases). This CDR3 spans 14 amino acids. Trimming left V 6 bases short and J 5 bases short, with 14 bases between. Germline V gives CDR1 LNHDA, CDR2 SQIVND (reference sequence).